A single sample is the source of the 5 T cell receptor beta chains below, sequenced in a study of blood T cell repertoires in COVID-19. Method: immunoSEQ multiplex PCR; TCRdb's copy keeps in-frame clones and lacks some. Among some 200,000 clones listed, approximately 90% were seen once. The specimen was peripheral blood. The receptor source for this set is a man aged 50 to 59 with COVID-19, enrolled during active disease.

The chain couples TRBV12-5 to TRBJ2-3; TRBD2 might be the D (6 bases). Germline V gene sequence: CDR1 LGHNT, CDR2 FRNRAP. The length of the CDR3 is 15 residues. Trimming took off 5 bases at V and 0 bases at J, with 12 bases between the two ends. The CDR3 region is CASGPTGTSTDTQYF. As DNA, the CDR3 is TGTGCTAGTGGTCCCACCGGGACTAGCACAGATACGCAGTATTTT. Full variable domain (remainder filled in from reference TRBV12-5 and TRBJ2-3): DARVTQTPRHKVTEMGQEVTMRCQPILGHNTVFWYRQTMMQGLELLAYFRNRAPLDDSGMPKDRFSAEMPDATLATLKIQPSEPRDSAVYFCASGPTGTSTDTQYFGPGTRLTVL.

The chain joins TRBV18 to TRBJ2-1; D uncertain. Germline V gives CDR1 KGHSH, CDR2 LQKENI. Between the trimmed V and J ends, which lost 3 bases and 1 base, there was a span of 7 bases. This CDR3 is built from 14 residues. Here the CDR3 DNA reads TGTGCCAGCTCACCCGACATTTCCTACAATGAGCAGTTCTTC. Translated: CASSPDISYNEQFF.

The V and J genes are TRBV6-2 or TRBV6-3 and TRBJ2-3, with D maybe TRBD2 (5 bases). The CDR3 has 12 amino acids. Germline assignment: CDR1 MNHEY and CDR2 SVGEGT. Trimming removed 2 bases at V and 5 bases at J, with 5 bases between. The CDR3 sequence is CASSYAGDTQYF. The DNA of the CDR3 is TGTGCCAGCAGTTACGCGGGAGATACGCAGTATTTT.

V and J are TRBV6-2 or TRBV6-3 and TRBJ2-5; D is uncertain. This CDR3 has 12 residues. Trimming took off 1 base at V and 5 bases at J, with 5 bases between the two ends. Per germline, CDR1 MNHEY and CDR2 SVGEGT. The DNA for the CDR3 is TGTGCCAGCAGTTACTTCGAGGAGACCCAGTACTTC. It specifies CASSYFEETQYF.

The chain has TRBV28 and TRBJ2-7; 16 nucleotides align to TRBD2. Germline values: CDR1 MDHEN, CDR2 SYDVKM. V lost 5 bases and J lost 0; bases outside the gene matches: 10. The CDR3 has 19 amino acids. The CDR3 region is CASSPMPGLAGGHSYEQYF. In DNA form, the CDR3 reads TGTGCCAGCAGTCCCATGCCGGGACTAGCGGGGGGGCACTCCTACGAGCAGTACTTC.